The clone carrying this T cell receptor (beta chain) was seen only a few times. As yet, its antigen is unknown. The germline V gene has CDR1 SGHTA and CDR2 FQGNSA. The CDR3 runs 13 residues. The V end was cut by 5 bases, the J end by 7 bases, with 14 bases between. TCRdb fed the reads into MiXCR, producing one record per CDR3 protein. The sample holds a few hundred thousand distinct CDR3 sequences, more than 30% seen once. This sample was taken from a study of T cell repertoires in cytomegalovirus infection. Study details: Recently identified HLA-C-restricted CMV epitopes and well-studied HLA-B-restricted CMV epitopes were used by the study. Points from the study as a whole: The response measured ex vivo was dominated by TCR beta clonotypes (HLA-C-restricted and CMV-specific). Frequencies of public TCR beta families were cumulated, and this identified carriers of CMV plus the relevant HLA.

The source was cultured PBMCs, collected from culture after CMV antigen stimulation. The J gene is TRBJ2-5, the V gene TRBV7-2, with D tentatively TRBD1 (6 bases). This TCR derives from a human donor in good health (CMV status not recorded). Some clones in this sample may be carry-over from other donors' samples. CDR3 in DNA: TGTGCCAGCAGCCTAACAGGGATCACGACCCAGTACTTC. As protein: CASSLTGITTQYF.